The 7 T cell receptor beta chains reported below all come from one sample, sequenced in a study of shared clonotypes between healthy human individuals. The data were produced by immunoSEQ multiplex PCR, yet TCRdb's version contains in-frame clones alone and is incomplete. The sample contains 1,400,000 or so clones, about 98.5% of which appear only once. What was sequenced was naive CD4+ T cells sorted from blood. Sample subset: CD45RA+ positively selected. These receptors came from a man in his thirties or forties in good health.

The chain carries TRBV7-2 and TRBJ1-2, with D possibly matching TRBD1 (5 bases). Germline V gene lookup returns CDR1 SGHTA and CDR2 FQGNSA. The V gene lost 5 bases and the J gene lost 4 bases, with 11 bases spanning the gap. The CDR3 runs 13 residues. The CDR3 loop reads CASSPGTPYGYTF. CDR3 bases: TGTGCCAGCAGCCCCGGGACGCCCTATGGCTACACCTTC.

The CDR3 DNA is TGTGCCATCAGTCCCGCCTCAGGTGAGCAGTTCTTC. Amino acids: CAISPASGEQFF. V and J are TRBV10-3 and TRBJ2-1; D is undetermined. The ends were cut back, 5 bases at V and 9 bases at J, with 11 bases in the middle. The CDR3 is 12 residues long. Looked up from germline, CDR1 is ENHRY and CDR2 is SYGVKD.

The table lists this clone with a few counts. The chain joins TRBV7-8 to TRBJ2-3; 8 positions agree with TRBD1. Germline-derived CDR1 and CDR2 are SGHVS and FQNEAQ. V was clipped by 5 bases and J by 6 bases; unmatched bases: 4. This CDR3 is 13 amino acids long. The CDR3 here is CASSGHRGDTQYF. The DNA for the CDR3 is TGTGCCAGCAGCGGACACAGGGGGGATACGCAGTATTTT.

The genes are TRBV28 and TRBJ2-3; 10 nucleotides match TRBD2. Germline V gives CDR1 MDHEN, CDR2 SYDVKM. This CDR3 contains 17 residues. V was pared by 3 bases and J by 2 bases, with 8 bases of the junction left unmatched. CDR3 amino acids: CASSFSGRYPPTDTQYF. For the CDR3, the DNA is TGTGCCAGCAGTTTTAGCGGGAGGTACCCCCCCACAGATACGCAGTATTTT.

The DNA of the CDR3 is TGTGCCAGCAGCTTATTTAGGCGGGAAAACACTGAAGCTTTCTTT. Translated, it gives CASSLFRRENTEAFF. The chain links TRBV11-1 to TRBJ1-1; the D is unclear. The CDR3 runs to 15 residues. V was trimmed by 2 bases and J by 2 bases, leaving 12 bases between them. Germline CDR1 reads SGHAT; CDR2 reads FQDESV (reference sequence).

The genes are TRBV15 and TRBJ2-5; D may match TRBD1 or TRBD2 (5 bases each). CDR1 and CDR2 from the germline V gene are LNHNV and YYDKDF (reference sequence). V was clipped by 0 bases and J by 3 bases, with 8 bases between them. This CDR3 region has 14 residues. CDR3 nucleotides: TGTGCCACCAGCAGAGATGTGGGGGAAGAGACCCAGTACTTC. Translation gives CATSRDVGEETQYF.

The chain couples TRBV10-2 to TRBJ1-3; D remains unclear. V was shortened by 3 bases and J by 0 bases, with 0 bases between the two germline ends. The CDR3 consists of 12 residues. Germline V gene data show CDR1 as WSHSY and CDR2 as SAAADI. The CDR3 sequence is CASSDSGNTIYF. CDR3 DNA sequence: TGCGCCAGCAGTGACTCTGGAAACACCATATATTTT.